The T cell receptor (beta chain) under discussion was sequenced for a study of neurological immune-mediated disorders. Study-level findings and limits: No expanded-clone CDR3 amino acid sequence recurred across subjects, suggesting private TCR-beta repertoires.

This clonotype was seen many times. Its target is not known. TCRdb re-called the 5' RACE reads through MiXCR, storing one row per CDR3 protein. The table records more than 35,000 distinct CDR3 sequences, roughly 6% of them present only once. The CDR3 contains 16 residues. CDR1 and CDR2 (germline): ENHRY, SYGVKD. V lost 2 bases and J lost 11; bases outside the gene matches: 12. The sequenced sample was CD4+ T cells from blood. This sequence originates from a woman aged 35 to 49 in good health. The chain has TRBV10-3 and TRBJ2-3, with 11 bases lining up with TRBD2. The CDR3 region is CAISERTSGPGSGQYF. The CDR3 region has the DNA TGTGCCATCAGTGAGCGGACTAGCGGGCCCGGGTCGGGGCAGTATTTT.